This TCR beta chain was profiled in a study of T cell changes during pregnancy in multiple sclerosis. The assay was immunoSEQ multiplex PCR, and TCRdb's table has in-frame clones only and misses some. Of 60,000 or so clones in the sample, about nine tenths were seen once. CDR1 is SGDLS, CDR2 YYNGEE, per germline. Trimming removed 3 bases from V and 0 bases from J, with 7 bases in between. The CDR3 is made up of 14 amino acids. Here the sequenced sample was peripheral blood, taken in the first trimester of pregnancy. The clonotype comes from a female donor with multiple sclerosis, enrolled in a pregnancy study. The chain carries TRBV9 and TRBJ1-3, with no clear D. In DNA, the CDR3 is TGTGCCAGCAGCGAACAGTCCTCTGGAAACACCATATATTTT. Its protein is CASSEQSSGNTIYF.